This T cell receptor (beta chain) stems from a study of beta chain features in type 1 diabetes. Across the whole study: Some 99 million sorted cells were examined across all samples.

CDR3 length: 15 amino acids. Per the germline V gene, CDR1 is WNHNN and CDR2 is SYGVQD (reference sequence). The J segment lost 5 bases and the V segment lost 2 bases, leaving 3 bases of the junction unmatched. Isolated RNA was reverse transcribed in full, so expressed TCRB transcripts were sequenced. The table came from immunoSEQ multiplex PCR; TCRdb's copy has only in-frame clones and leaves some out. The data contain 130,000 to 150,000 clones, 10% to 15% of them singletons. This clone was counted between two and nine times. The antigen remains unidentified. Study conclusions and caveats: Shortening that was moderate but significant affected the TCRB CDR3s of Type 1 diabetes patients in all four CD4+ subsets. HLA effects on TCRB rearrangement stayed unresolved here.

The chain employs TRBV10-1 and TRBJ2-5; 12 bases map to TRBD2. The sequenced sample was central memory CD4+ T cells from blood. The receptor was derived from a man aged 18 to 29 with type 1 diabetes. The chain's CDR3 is CASSETSGGLETQYF. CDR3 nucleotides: TGCGCCAGCAGTGAGACTAGCGGGGGGTTGGAGACCCAGTACTTC.